This TCR beta chain appears in the sequencing data of a study of beta chain features in type 1 diabetes. V was cut by 4 bases and J by 6 bases, with 20 bases left in between. Germline V gene sequence: CDR1 SGDLS, CDR2 YYNGEE. The CDR3 has 17 amino acids. Sequenced material consisted of expressed TCRB transcripts (all of the isolated RNA was reverse transcribed). The assay was immunoSEQ multiplex PCR, and TCRdb's table has in-frame clones only and misses some. The table shows a few hundred thousand clones, with about 29% occurring only once. This chain connects TRBV9 to TRBJ2-6; D might be TRBD2 (6 bases). Sequencing input: naive CD4+ T cells from blood. This sequence was found in a man aged 18 to 30 in good health. In DNA form, the CDR3 reads TGTGCCAGCAGCTCCCAATCAGGGACTCCTATGGCCAACGTCCTGACTTTC. Amino acid sequence: CASSSQSGTPMANVLTF.